The rows below give T cell receptor beta chains drawn from one sample of a study of Graves' ophthalmopathy and Graves' hyperthyroidism. From the multiplex PCR reads, TCRdb called clonotypes with MiXCR, one entry per CDR3 protein. The sample consists of some 350,000 distinct CDR3 sequences, approximately 17% of them appearing once. The sample was peripheral blood. The receptors derive from an adult woman with stable Graves' hyperthyroidism. Each CDR3 is given with its conserved first and last residue. The D gene is left open where the match is weak. Where a row states a size, it is once, few, many or the class of an expanded clone; other rows omit it.

d_call cdr3_length j_call v_call clone_size cdr3_nt cdr3_aa
- 13 TRBJ2-5 TRBV6-1 many TGTGCCAGCAGTGAAGAGGTGGGAGAGACCCAGTACTTC CASSEEVGETQYF
- 13 TRBJ1-6 TRBV4-1 many TGCGCCAGCAGCCAAGATGGTAATTCACCCCTCCACTTT CASSQDGNSPLHF
TRBD1 15 TRBJ1-1 TRBV5-1 many TGCGCCAGCAGCTTGTGGACAGGGAGGGGTGGTGAAGCTTTCTTT CASSLWTGRGGEAFF
- 14 TRBJ2-7 TRBV12-3/TRBV12-4 - TGTGCCAGCAGTGAAGTGGGGGGCGTCAACGAGCAGTACTTC CASSEVGGVNEQYF
- 15 TRBJ1-5 TRBV6-2/TRBV6-3 few TGTGCCAGCAGTTCGATCCCGGGAGTCAATCAGCCCCAGCATTTT CASSSIPGVNQPQHF
TRBD1 14 TRBJ2-7 TRBV6-5 many TGTGCCTGCAGGGGAAGGACAGGGGGTTACGAGCAGTACTTC CACRGRTGGYEQYF
- 15 TRBJ2-7 TRBV20-1 many TGCAGTGCTAGAGATCCACAGACCGACGACCTAGGGCAGTACTTC CSARDPQTDDLGQYF
- 16 TRBJ2-2 TRBV7-2 few TGTGCCAGCAGGCATATGGCAGGGAGCGGCACCGGGGAGCTGTTTTTT CASRHMAGSGTGELFF
- 17 TRBJ1-1 TRBV4-1 many TGCGCCAGCAGCCAAGATTTTCCTCCGGACATGAACACTGAAGCTTTCTTT CASSQDFPPDMNTEAFF
TRBD1 15 TRBJ2-5 TRBV24-1 many TGTGCCACCAGTGATTTGCGACAGGGCCAAGAGACCCAGTACTTC CATSDLRQGQETQYF
- 15 TRBJ2-2 TRBV20-1 - TGCAGTGCTAGTCATGGGGGGCAGGGCACCGGGGTGCTGTTTTTT CSASHGGQGTGVLFF
- 14 TRBJ2-7 TRBV2 - TGTGCCAGCATGGGACGATTCTTAACCTACGAGCAGTACTTC CASMGRFLTYEQYF
TRBD2 16 TRBJ2-4 TRBV6-1 many TGTGCCAGCAGGGGGGGGGAACCTCTAGCCAAAAACATTAAGTACTTC CASRGGEPLAKNIKYF
TRBD1 12 TRBJ2-2 TRBV7-2 - TGTGCCAGCAGAGACAGGGCCGGGGAGCTGTTTTTT CASRDRAGELFF
- 14 TRBJ1-2 TRBV7-9 - TGTGCCAGCAGCTTAGCGTTTGGAGAAGGTGGCTACACCTTC CASSLAFGEGGYTF